Described below is a single T cell receptor beta chain sequence and its context. These data are taken from a study of sequential checkpoint blockade in melanoma. Sample treatment: randomized to nivolumab then ipilimumab (arm A) or the reverse (arm B). TCRdb's copy holds only in-frame clones and misses some; the assay was immunoSEQ multiplex PCR. Of 3,500 to 5,000 clones listed, about 25% are singletons. CDR3 length: 14 amino acids. CDR1 is KGHSH and CDR2 is LQKENI in the germline V gene. The ends were cut back, 5 bases at V and 0 bases at J, with 10 bases in the middle. V usage is TRBV18 and J usage is TRBJ1-2, with D hard to call. This receptor was taken from a human donor with melanoma. This specimen was tumor tissue (inferred from file names), taken from a patient given nivolumab and ipilimumab in sequence. DNA of the CDR3: TGTGCCAGCTCATCCAGCGGGGCTAACTATGGCTACACCTTC. This gives the protein CASSSSGANYGYTF.